A single sample is the source of the 8 T cell receptor beta chains below, sequenced in a study of T cell responses to AZD1222 COVID-19 vaccine. The table came from immunoSEQ multiplex PCR; TCRdb's copy has only in-frame clones and leaves some out. The table includes roughly 190,000 clones, around nine tenths detected once. The material sequenced was peripheral blood, taken 28 days after the second dose of the MenACWY control vaccine. All receptors derive from an adult who received the MenACWY meningococcal vaccine as a control.

The V call is TRBV25-1, the J call TRBJ2-1; TRBD2 agrees at 8 bases. The CDR3 runs 13 residues. Germline CDR1 MGHDK, CDR2 SYGVNS. The ends lost 1 base at V and 8 bases at J; junction bases unmatched: 1. Here the CDR3 DNA reads TGTGCCAGCAGTGAATCCGGGAGGGATGAGCAGTTCTTC. The encoded protein is CASSESGRDEQFF. The whole variable domain, remainder taken from reference TRBV25-1 and TRBJ2-1, is EADIYQTPRYLVIGTGKKITLECSQTMGHDKMYWYQQDPGMELHLIHYSYGVNSTEKGDLSSESTVSRIRTEHFPLTLESARPSHTSQYLCASSESGRDEQFFGPGTRLTVL.

The V call is TRBV28, the J call TRBJ1-5, with 11 bases that match TRBD1. Germline CDR1 is MDHEN and CDR2 is SYDVKM. Unmatched junction bases numbered 12, after V lost 8 bases and J lost 6 bases. The CDR3 spans 16 residues. The CDR3 DNA is TGTGCCAGCCTTTCTTCCGGGGACAGGGGGATTCAGCCCCAGCATTTT. Encoded protein: CASLSSGDRGIQPQHF. The whole variable domain, filled in from reference TRBV28 and TRBJ1-5, reads DVKVTQSSRYLVKRTGEKVFLECVQDMDHENMFWYRQDPGLGLRLIYFSYDVKMKEKGDIPEGYSVSREKKERFSLILESASTNQTSMYLCASLSSGDRGIQPQHFGDGTRLSIL.

The chain employs TRBV30 and TRBJ1-3; D gene unclear. The germline V gene encodes CDR1 GTSNPN and CDR2 SVGIG (reference sequence). With 7 bases removed from V and 5 bases from J, the gap between germline ends came to 12 bases. CDR3 length equals 12 residues. The CDR3 protein is CAFFGRRNTIYF. CDR3 bases: TGTGCCTTCTTCGGTAGACGAAACACCATATATTTT.

The chain joins TRBV7-2 to TRBJ2-5, with D uncertain. V was shortened by 8 bases and J by 3 bases, with 10 bases between the two germline ends. This CDR3 is built from 12 residues. The V gene's germline CDR1 is SGHTA and CDR2 FQGNSA. CDR3 bases: TGTGCCAGCCACGATCCCAAAGAGACCCAGTACTTC. It is translated as CASHDPKETQYF.

The chain links TRBV21-1 to TRBJ1-5; TRBD1, the D gene given by the table, was not confirmed from the DNA. TRBV21-1 is noted as a pseudogene. The CDR3 runs 16 residues. CDR3 residues: CARVQWVTGNNQPQHF. CDR3 DNA sequence: TGTGCCAGAGTGCAATGGGTTACAGGGAACAATCAGCCCCAGCATTTT.

The CDR3 protein is CASRNLGADEQFF. The CDR3 region has the DNA TGCGCCAGCAGGAACCTGGGTGCGGATGAGCAGTTCTTC. The rearrangement uses TRBV4-1 and TRBJ2-1, with D unclear. The CDR3 is made up of 13 amino acids. The ends were cut back, 6 bases at V and 8 bases at J, with 14 bases in the middle. Germline V CDR1 and CDR2: MGHRA, YSYEKL.

The chain joins TRBV7-7 to TRBJ2-5; TRBD2 matches 13 bases. The CDR3 runs 16 residues. In germline, CDR1 is SSHAT, CDR2 FNYEAQ (reference sequence). V lost 1 base and J lost 1; bases outside the gene matches: 0. CDR3 loop: CASSLGLAGGQETQYF. The CDR3 bases are TGTGCCAGCAGCTTAGGACTAGCGGGAGGCCAAGAGACCCAGTACTTC.

CDR3 bases: TGTGCCAGCAGCAAAGGTCCTTCCCGGTGGAGAAATCATCATCATGGCTACACCTTC. Its protein product is CASSKGPSRWRNHHHGYTF. This chain uses TRBV21-1 with TRBJ1-2. TRBV21-1 is recorded as a pseudogene. The CDR3 loop spans 19 amino acids.